The 9 T cell receptor beta chains below all came from one sample that was sequenced in a study of shared clonotypes between healthy human individuals. Data came from immunoSEQ multiplex PCR; TCRdb stores just in-frame clones and leaves some out. The profile shows around 690,000 clones, 90% of them singletons. The sample consisted of memory CD8+ T cells from PBMCs. The subset denotes: CD45RO+ cells pooled with CCR7-negative TemRA cells. The receptors were sampled from a man aged 18 to 29 in good health. Some clones in this sample may be carry-over from other donors' samples.

This chain connects TRBV14 to TRBJ2-7; D perhaps matches TRBD1 (5 bases). Germline loops: CDR1 SGHDN, CDR2 FVKESK. V was cut by 0 bases and J by 4 bases, with 10 bases left in between. The CDR3 is 14 residues long. The CDR3 coding sequence is TGTGCCAGCAGCCAAGAGGGCCGACAGTACGAGCAGTACTTC. It encodes CASSQEGRQYEQYF. Full variable domain (remainder filled in from reference TRBV14 and TRBJ2-7): EAGVTQFPSHSVIEKGQTVTLRCDPISGHDNLYWYRRVMGKEIKFLLHFVKESKQDESGMPNNRFLAERTGGTYSTLKVQPAELEDSGVYFCASSQEGRQYEQYFGPGTRLTVT.

This clone was found a few times. V is TRBV6-6 and J is TRBJ1-6; D ambiguous. The V gene lost 6 bases and the J gene lost 9 bases, with 6 bases spanning the gap. The V gene's germline CDR1 is MNHNY and CDR2 SVGAGI (reference sequence). The CDR3 has 11 residues. Here the CDR3 reads CASRQTSPLHF. The CDR3 DNA is TGTGCCAGCAGGCAGACTTCACCCCTCCACTTT.

The chain carries TRBV29-1 and TRBJ1-5; D not resolved. CDR3 size: 12 residues. V was clipped by 7 bases and J by 11 bases, with 18 bases between them. CDR1 SQVTM and CDR2 ANQGSEA come from the germline V gene. CDR3 region: CSADTSDGSQHF. The CDR3, as DNA: TGCAGCGCTGACACCTCGGACGGGTCCCAGCATTTT. The entire variable domain, with the rest obtained from reference TRBV29-1 and TRBJ1-5, is as follows: SAVISQKPSRDICQRGTSLTIQCQVDSQVTMMFWYRQQPGQSLTLIATANQGSEATYESGFVIDKFPISRPNLTFSTLTVSNMSPEDSSIYLCSADTSDGSQHFGDGTRLSIL.

This rearrangement joins TRBV28 to TRBJ1-4, with TRBD1 as a possible D gene (6 bases). CDR1 MDHEN and CDR2 SYDVKM come from the germline V gene. The CDR3 loop spans 12 amino acids. The ends were cut back, 8 bases at V and 8 bases at J, with 12 bases in the middle. The CDR3 DNA is TGTGCCAGCGTGAACAGGGAGGAAAAACTGTTTTTT. It yields the protein CASVNREEKLFF. The entire variable domain, with the rest obtained from reference TRBV28 and TRBJ1-4, is as follows: DVKVTQSSRYLVKRTGEKVFLECVQDMDHENMFWYRQDPGLGLRLIYFSYDVKMKEKGDIPEGYSVSREKKERFSLILESASTNQTSMYLCASVNREEKLFFGSGTQLSVL.

The chain links TRBV4-1 to TRBJ1-1; no clear D. V was cut by 3 bases and J by 2 bases, with 13 bases left in between. Germline V lookup: CDR1 MGHRA, CDR2 YSYEKL. The CDR3 has 15 residues. The CDR3 DNA reads as TGCGCCAGCAGCCATGTCTCGGCAGGAAACACTGAAGCTTTCTTT. Its translation is CASSHVSAGNTEAFF.

There are a few counts of this clone. The chain couples TRBV9 to TRBJ2-2; no clear D. The V end was cut by 4 bases, the J end by 7 bases, with 8 bases between. CDR3 length equals 12 residues. Germline V gene data show CDR1 as SGDLS and CDR2 as YYNGEE. The CDR3 loop is CASSMGDGELFF. The CDR3, as DNA: TGTGCCAGCAGCATGGGTGACGGGGAGCTGTTTTTT.

V and J are TRBV6-1 and TRBJ1-2; D is undetermined. Germline V CDR1 and CDR2: MNHNS, SASEGT. V lost 5 bases to trimming and J lost 4 bases, with 14 bases between them. The CDR3 has 14 residues. CDR3 sequence reads: CASSSPRLGYGYTF. DNA of the CDR3: TGTGCCAGCAGTAGTCCGCGGCTGGGCTATGGCTACACCTTC.

The chain has TRBV27 and TRBJ2-2, with D unresolved. Between the trimmed V and J ends, which lost 4 bases and 5 bases, there was a span of 14 bases. CDR1 and CDR2 from the germline V gene are MNHEY and SMNVEV (reference sequence). The CDR3 consists of 15 residues. CDR3: CASSSRGGGTGELFF. The CDR3 region has the DNA TGTGCCAGCAGTTCCCGCGGCGGTGGAACCGGGGAGCTGTTTTTT.

The rearrangement uses TRBV29-1 and TRBJ1-3; the D gene is possibly TRBD1 (5 bases). The V end lost 6 bases, the J end lost 0 bases, and 12 bases lay between the germline ends. The CDR3 runs to 14 residues. Per the germline V gene, CDR1 is SQVTM and CDR2 is ANQGSEA. The CDR3 loop is CSVSGSVSGNTIYF. The CDR3 bases are TGCAGCGTCTCAGGGTCGGTCTCTGGAAACACCATATATTTT.